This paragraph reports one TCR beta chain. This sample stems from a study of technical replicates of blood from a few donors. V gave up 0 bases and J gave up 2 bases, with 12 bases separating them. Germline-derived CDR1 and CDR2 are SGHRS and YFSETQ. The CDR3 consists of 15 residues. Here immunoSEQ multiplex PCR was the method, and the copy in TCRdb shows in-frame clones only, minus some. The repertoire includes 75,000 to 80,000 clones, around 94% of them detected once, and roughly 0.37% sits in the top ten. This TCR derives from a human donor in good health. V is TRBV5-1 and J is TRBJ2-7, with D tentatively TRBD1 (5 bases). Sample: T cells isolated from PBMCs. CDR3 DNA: TGCGCCAGCAGCTTGGAGAAGGGGCGCGCCTACGAGCAGTACTTC. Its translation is CASSLEKGRAYEQYF.